This T cell receptor beta chain was sequenced in a study of T cells in Graves' hyperthyroidism and ophthalmopathy. PBMCs were collected from a 10 ml volume of fresh peripheral blood. TCR beta CDR3 regions were amplified from RNA. Using the HTBI primer set, a first-round RT-PCR was run on the TCR CDR3. TCRdb recomputed calls from the multiplex PCR reads with MiXCR, one row per CDR3 protein. The repertoire holds around 610,000 distinct CDR3 sequences, roughly 15% seen once, with around 4% in the top ten. At least ten counts were recorded for this clonotype. Antigen unknown. Trimming cost V 8 bases and J 3 bases, with 16 bases left between them. The CDR3 is made up of 14 amino acids. Study-level findings and limits: Most expanded thyroid clonotypes above 0.001 recurred in blood.

Source material: blood. This receptor was obtained from a woman aged 40 to 49 with Graves' ophthalmopathy. The V gene is TRBV12-3 or TRBV12-4, the J gene TRBJ1-2, with a weak D call TRBD1 (6 bases). The CDR3 bases are TGTGCCAGCGTTTACCAGGGGCTGGACTATGGCTACACCTTC. Its translation: CASVYQGLDYGYTF.